This T cell receptor (beta chain) derives from a study of blood T cells in healthy people across ages. PCR was performed a second time for 7 to 11 cycles using a sample-barcoded 5' primer and a J-beta primer mix. One entry per CDR3 protein, called by TCRdb with MiXCR from the 5' RACE reads. Of around 670,000 distinct CDR3 sequences listed, approximately 30% were seen once; the top ten hold less than 20%. Germline assignment: CDR1 SGHRS and CDR2 YFSETQ. The CDR3 is 12 residues long. V was shortened by 4 bases and J by 5 bases, with 9 bases between the two germline ends. The sequencing sample was made of blood. The clonotype originates from an elderly woman in good health. The chain links TRBV5-1 to TRBJ1-2, with D unresolved. In DNA form, the CDR3 reads TGCGCCAGCAGCGCGGAGCGGTATGGCTACACCTTC. Translating gives CASSAERYGYTF. The full variable domain, completed using reference TRBV5-1 and TRBJ1-2, is KAGVTQTPRYLIKTRGQQVTLSCSPISGHRSVSWYQQTPGQGLQFLFEYFSETQRNKGNFPGRFSGRQFSNSRSEMNVSTLELGDSALYLCASSAERYGYTFGSGTRLTVV.